These 14 T cell receptor beta chains were sequenced from one sample in a study of cytotoxic CD8 clonotypes in ibrutinib-treated CLL. The assay was immunoSEQ multiplex PCR, and TCRdb's table has in-frame clones only and misses some. Among roughly 110,000 clones, 58% were seen once, and the ten largest hold around a third. The sequencing used PBMCs, collected after 24 months of ibrutinib treatment. These receptors were obtained from a human donor with chronic lymphocytic leukemia.

This clone turned up a few times. The chain couples TRBV20-1 to TRBJ2-3, with 8 bases aligning to TRBD2. The CDR3 consists of 10 residues. V was clipped by 7 bases and J by 8 bases; unmatched bases: 2. Per the germline V gene, CDR1 is DFQATT and CDR2 is SNEGSKA (reference sequence). The CDR3 loop reads CSGSGGTQYF. The CDR3 DNA is TGCAGTGGAAGCGGGGGTACGCAGTATTTT.

V usage is TRBV10-3 and J usage is TRBJ2-7; TRBD1 is a possible D gene (6 bases). V lost 11 bases, J lost 1 base, and 12 bases lay in between. CDR3 length: 12 amino acids. The V gene's germline CDR1 is ENHRY and CDR2 SYGVKD. The CDR3 sequence: CALRTDSYEQYF. The CDR3 DNA reads TGTGCCCTCCGGACAGATTCCTACGAGCAGTACTTC.

This chain joins TRBV5-1 and TRBJ2-3, with 7 bases matching TRBD2. The CDR3 covers 17 residues. The ends lost 3 bases at V and 2 bases at J; junction bases unmatched: 12. Germline CDR1 SGHRS, CDR2 YFSETQ. The CDR3: CASSSFGEGWITDTQYF. In DNA, the CDR3 is TGCGCCAGCAGCTCCTTCGGGGAGGGGTGGATCACAGATACGCAGTATTTT.

The chain couples TRBV27 to TRBJ1-1; D gene ambiguous. The germline gives CDR1 MNHEY, CDR2 SMNVEV (reference sequence). V shed 11 bases and J shed 1 base, with 17 bases lying between them. This CDR3 has 14 residues. For the CDR3, the DNA is TGTGCCGCAAGGCCCACCGGGCAGAACACTGAAGCTTTCTTT. As protein: CAARPTGQNTEAFF.

The gene calls are TRBV21-1 and TRBJ1-5; TRBD1 is the table's D call, not checked against the DNA. TRBV21-1 is assigned pseudogene status. The CDR3 is 15 amino acids. CDR3 loop: CASSKVKQLNQPQHF. The CDR3 nucleotides are TGTGCCAGCAGCAAAGTCAAACAATTAAATCAGCCCCAGCATTTT.

This chain links TRBV27 with TRBJ2-7, with D perhaps TRBD2 (6 bases). CDR3 size: 14 residues. Trimming left V 6 bases short and J 3 bases short, with 15 bases between. Germline V gene lookup returns CDR1 MNHEY and CDR2 SMNVEV (reference sequence). The CDR3 is CASRRGGDGYEQYF. The CDR3 nucleotides are TGTGCCAGCAGGAGGGGCGGGGATGGCTACGAGCAGTACTTC.

The chain carries TRBV29-1 and TRBJ1-3; D is unclear. Germline CDR1 reads SQVTM; CDR2 reads ANQGSEA. CDR3 size: 13 residues. V was shortened by 3 bases and J by 4 bases, with 10 bases between the two germline ends. CDR3 bases: TGCAGCGTTGACCTGGCGGGGGGAAACACCATATATTTT. The encoded protein is CSVDLAGGNTIYF.

Of note for this clone: Germline is not matched at one junction end, which may reflect a read error. The chain is built from TRBV25-1 and TRBJ2-7, with a possible D match to TRBD2 (5 bases). The CDR3 covers 11 residues. The germline CDR1 and CDR2 sequences are MGHDK and SYGVNS. The CDR3 spells CPSSNKGRGSF. The CDR3 coding sequence is TGTCCAAGCAGTAATAAGGGTCGAGGGAGCTTC.

This clone was seen a few times. The V call is TRBV7-3, the J call TRBJ2-3, with TRBD1 as a possible D gene (6 bases). Germline V gives CDR1 SGHTA, CDR2 FQGTGA. The length of the CDR3 is 16 residues. V lost 5 bases and J lost 0, with 15 bases in between. The chain's CDR3 is CASSPDRPASTDTQYF. CDR3 in DNA: TGTGCCAGCAGCCCAGACAGGCCGGCCAGCACAGATACGCAGTATTTT.

The chain employs TRBV29-1 and TRBJ2-1, with 8 bases fitting TRBD1. The CDR3 spans 13 residues. With V trimmed by 4 bases and J by 10 bases, 9 bases remained unmatched. Per germline, CDR1 SQVTM and CDR2 ANQGSEA. The CDR3 spells CSVVGQGAQEQFF. The CDR3 nucleotides read TGCAGCGTTGTGGGGCAGGGGGCGCAGGAGCAGTTCTTC.

This clone has a handful of counts. This sequence joins TRBV7-2 and TRBJ1-2, with D possibly matching TRBD1 (5 bases). V shed 4 bases and J shed 4 bases, with 16 bases lying between them. The CDR3 totals 15 residues. Germline V gene lookup returns CDR1 SGHTA and CDR2 FQGNSA. The CDR3 is CASSSPRELGYGYTF. CDR3 in DNA: TGTGCCAGCAGCTCACCCAGGGAATTGGGCTATGGCTACACCTTC.

V usage is TRBV5-4 and J usage is TRBJ2-7; 9 positions match TRBD1. CDR3 length: 15 amino acids. From germline, CDR1 is SGHNT and CDR2 YYREEE (reference sequence). V dropped 4 bases and J dropped 5; count of bases not matched to a gene: 10. CDR3 loop: CASSPGQGWKDEQYF. As DNA, the CDR3 is TGTGCCAGCAGCCCGGGACAGGGCTGGAAGGACGAGCAGTACTTC.

The table lists this clone with a count of one. The chain has TRBV9 and TRBJ2-7, with 10 bases identical to TRBD2. CDR3 length: 15 amino acids. In germline, CDR1 is SGDLS, CDR2 YYNGEE. Unmatched junction bases numbered 7, after V lost 5 bases and J lost 2 bases. The CDR3 here is CASSPSGGPAYEQYF. In DNA form, the CDR3 reads TGTGCCAGCAGTCCTAGCGGGGGTCCGGCCTACGAGCAGTACTTC.

This clone was seen a few times. The chain employs TRBV27 and TRBJ1-1; a possible D gene is TRBD1 (5 bases). V was clipped by 2 bases and J by 6 bases, with 10 bases between them. CDR3 length: 13 amino acids. Germline V CDR1 and CDR2: MNHEY, SMNVEV (reference sequence). CDR3 amino acids: CASSLKGFAEAFF. The CDR3 DNA reads as TGTGCCAGCAGTTTAAAGGGGTTCGCTGAAGCTTTCTTT.